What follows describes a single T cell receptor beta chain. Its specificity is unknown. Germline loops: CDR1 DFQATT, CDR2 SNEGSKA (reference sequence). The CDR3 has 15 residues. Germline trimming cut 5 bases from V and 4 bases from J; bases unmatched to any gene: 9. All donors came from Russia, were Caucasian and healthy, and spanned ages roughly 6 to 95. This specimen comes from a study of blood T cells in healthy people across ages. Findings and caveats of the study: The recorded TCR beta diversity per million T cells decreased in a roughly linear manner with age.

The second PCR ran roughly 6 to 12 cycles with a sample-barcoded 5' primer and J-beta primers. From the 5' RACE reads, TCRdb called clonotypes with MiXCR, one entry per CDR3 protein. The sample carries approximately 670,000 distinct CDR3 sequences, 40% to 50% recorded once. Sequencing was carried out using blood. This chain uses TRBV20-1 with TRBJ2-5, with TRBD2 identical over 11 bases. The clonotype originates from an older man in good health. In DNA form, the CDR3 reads TGCAGTGCTCGACTAGCGGGACGATCTCCAGAGACCCAGTACTTC. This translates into CSARLAGRSPETQYF.